A selection of T cell receptor beta chains follows, all from one sample in a study of blood T cell repertoires in COVID-19. The repertoire was sequenced with immunoSEQ multiplex PCR; TCRdb's copy has only in-frame clones and lacks some. The repertoire consists of roughly 120,000 clones, with about 88% occurring once and the leading ten covering 1.1% to 1.5%. Sequenced material: peripheral blood. The receptors come from a man aged 35 to 55 with acute or convalescent COVID-19. The CDR3 runs from the conserved cysteine through the conserved F or W. Fields, in order: V gene, D gene, clone size, J gene, CDR3 protein, CDR3 DNA. The D gene is left open where the match is weak. The size field is filled for only some rows; it gives once, few, many or a size class.

v_gene: TRBV7-2
d_gene: TRBD1
abundance: .
j_gene: TRBJ1-2
CDR3aa: CASSRGPAVGF
CDR3nt: TGTGCCAGCAGCAGGGGGCCGGCTGTGGGATTC

v_gene: TRBV27
d_gene: .
abundance: .
j_gene: TRBJ2-4
CDR3aa: CASAGTVISPGTKNIQYF
CDR3nt: TGTGCCAGCGCGGGGACAGTCATAAGTCCGGGAACCAAAAACATTCAGTACTTC

v_gene: TRBV5-6
d_gene: .
abundance: .
j_gene: TRBJ1-2
CDR3aa: CASVKHRVDYGYTF
CDR3nt: TGTGCCAGCGTAAAGCACAGGGTCGACTATGGCTACACCTTC

v_gene: TRBV2
d_gene: TRBD2
abundance: once
j_gene: TRBJ2-1
CDR3aa: CASSESPFQRGTYNEQFF
CDR3nt: TGTGCCAGCAGTGAAAGCCCATTTCAGCGGGGAACCTACAATGAGCAGTTCTTC

v_gene: TRBV29-1
d_gene: .
abundance: .
j_gene: TRBJ1-6
CDR3aa: CSVSRGRDSPLHF
CDR3nt: TGCAGCGTTAGCAGGGGACGTGATTCACCCCTCCACTTT

v_gene: TRBV28
d_gene: TRBD2
abundance: once
j_gene: TRBJ2-7
CDR3aa: CASSPGTSGSYEQYF
CDR3nt: TGTGCCAGCAGTCCCGGGACTAGCGGTTCCTACGAGCAGTACTTC

v_gene: TRBV18
d_gene: .
abundance: few
j_gene: TRBJ2-6
CDR3aa: CASSHLSGHRTSGANVLTF
CDR3nt: TGTGCCAGCTCACACCTCAGTGGACACAGGACCTCTGGGGCCAACGTCCTGACTTTC

v_gene: TRBV12-3/TRBV12-4
d_gene: TRBD1
abundance: .
j_gene: TRBJ1-1
CDR3aa: CASSGQGHDAFF
CDR3nt: TGTGCCAGCAGCGGACAGGGACACGACGCTTTCTTT

v_gene: TRBV7-9
d_gene: TRBD1
abundance: .
j_gene: TRBJ1-4
CDR3aa: CASSKDRVSPGDEKLFF
CDR3nt: TGTGCCAGCAGCAAGGACAGGGTGAGCCCAGGGGACGAAAAACTGTTTTTT

v_gene: TRBV18
d_gene: .
abundance: .
j_gene: TRBJ2-7
CDR3aa: CASSPDYLSEQYF
CDR3nt: TGTGCCAGCTCACCCGACTATTTGTCCGAGCAGTACTTC

v_gene: TRBV28
d_gene: TRBD1
abundance: .
j_gene: TRBJ2-7
CDR3aa: CASRGQGRSYEQYF
CDR3nt: TGTGCCAGCAGAGGACAGGGGAGGTCCTACGAGCAGTACTTC

v_gene: TRBV21-1
d_gene: .
abundance: .
j_gene: TRBJ1-1
CDR3aa: CASSKVGGTEAFF
CDR3nt: TGTGCCAGCAGCAAGGTAGGCGGGACTGAAGCTTTCTTT

v_gene: TRBV18
d_gene: .
abundance: .
j_gene: TRBJ2-7
CDR3aa: CASSPRRQDSGQYF
CDR3nt: TGTGCCAGCTCACCACGAAGACAGGATAGTGGGCAGTACTTC

v_gene: TRBV27
d_gene: TRBD2
abundance: .
j_gene: TRBJ2-3
CDR3aa: CACRGEGRDTQYF
CDR3nt: TGTGCCTGCCGGGGGGAGGGACGAGATACGCAGTATTTT

v_gene: TRBV6-2/TRBV6-3
d_gene: .
abundance: .
j_gene: TRBJ1-4
CDR3aa: CASSYSGGFEKLFF
CDR3nt: TGTGCCAGCAGTTACTCGGGGGGGTTTGAAAAACTGTTTTTT

v_gene: TRBV28
d_gene: .
abundance: .
j_gene: TRBJ2-4
CDR3aa: CASSLGGAGAKNIQYF
CDR3nt: TGTGCCAGCAGTTTAGGGGGGGCGGGTGCCAAAAACATTCAGTACTTC

v_gene: TRBV18
d_gene: TRBD2
abundance: .
j_gene: TRBJ2-1
CDR3aa: CASSVTGVSGSQVNEQFF
CDR3nt: TGTGCCAGCTCAGTTACCGGCGTTAGCGGGAGCCAGGTCAATGAGCAGTTCTTC

v_gene: TRBV5-6
d_gene: .
abundance: .
j_gene: TRBJ2-7
CDR3aa: CASTLGLLPTYEQYF
CDR3nt: TGTGCCAGCACCTTGGGTCTCCTACCGACCTACGAGCAGTACTTC

v_gene: TRBV19
d_gene: .
abundance: .
j_gene: TRBJ1-3
CDR3aa: CASRKRTAASSSGNTIYF
CDR3nt: TGTGCCAGTAGGAAAAGAACAGCTGCCTCTTCCTCTGGAAACACCATATATTTT

v_gene: TRBV5-1
d_gene: TRBD1
abundance: .
j_gene: TRBJ1-2
CDR3aa: CASSRDRNGDYGYTF
CDR3nt: TGCGCCAGCAGCAGGGACAGGAATGGGGACTATGGCTACACCTTC

v_gene: TRBV4-3
d_gene: .
abundance: .
j_gene: TRBJ2-5
CDR3aa: CASSQSRQKETQYF
CDR3nt: TGCGCCAGCAGCCAAAGCAGACAGAAAGAGACCCAGTACTTC

v_gene: TRBV7-9
d_gene: .
abundance: few
j_gene: TRBJ2-3
CDR3aa: CATAPRSVPTGQYF
CDR3nt: TGTGCCACCGCTCCCCGGAGTGTCCCGACCGGGCAGTATTTT

v_gene: TRBV6-5
d_gene: TRBD2
abundance: .
j_gene: TRBJ2-7
CDR3aa: CASSYSSGRASEQYF
CDR3nt: TGTGCCAGCAGTTACTCGAGCGGGAGGGCCAGCGAGCAGTACTTC

v_gene: TRBV7-2
d_gene: .
abundance: .
j_gene: TRBJ2-6
CDR3aa: CASSLALSGANVLTF
CDR3nt: TGTGCCAGCAGCTTAGCCCTCTCTGGGGCCAACGTCCTGACTTTC

v_gene: TRBV28
d_gene: .
abundance: once
j_gene: TRBJ1-3
CDR3aa: CASSTGYSGNTIYF
CDR3nt: TGTGCCAGCAGTACAGGGTACTCTGGAAACACCATATATTTT

v_gene: TRBV7-9
d_gene: TRBD1
abundance: .
j_gene: TRBJ1-2
CDR3aa: CASSSQGSYGYTF
CDR3nt: TGTGCCAGCAGCTCACAGGGGTCCTATGGCTACACCTTC

v_gene: TRBV15
d_gene: TRBD2
abundance: .
j_gene: TRBJ2-7
CDR3aa: CATSRDLRGEQYF
CDR3nt: TGTGCCACCAGCAGAGATTTGCGGGGGGAGCAGTACTTC

v_gene: TRBV11-2
d_gene: TRBD2
abundance: .
j_gene: TRBJ2-2
CDR3aa: CASSFVLLAGVNTGELFF
CDR3nt: TGTGCCAGCAGCTTCGTCCTACTCGCGGGGGTGAACACCGGGGAGCTGTTTTTT

v_gene: TRBV6-5
d_gene: TRBD2
abundance: few
j_gene: TRBJ2-3
CDR3aa: CASTAGGRVDTQYF
CDR3nt: TGTGCCAGCACCGCGGGCGGGAGAGTAGATACGCAGTATTTT

v_gene: TRBV15
d_gene: .
abundance: once
j_gene: TRBJ1-3
CDR3aa: CATSRGRGSGNTIYF
CDR3nt: TGTGCCACCAGCAGAGGGCGGGGCTCTGGAAACACCATATATTTT

v_gene: TRBV28
d_gene: .
abundance: .
j_gene: TRBJ1-5
CDR3aa: CASNNFGSNQPQHF
CDR3nt: TGTGCCAGCAACAATTTCGGGAGCAATCAGCCCCAGCATTTT

v_gene: TRBV5-5
d_gene: TRBD1
abundance: once
j_gene: TRBJ2-7
CDR3aa: CASSLTGGAPYEQYF
CDR3nt: TGTGCCAGCAGCTTGACAGGGGGCGCCCCCTACGAGCAGTACTTC